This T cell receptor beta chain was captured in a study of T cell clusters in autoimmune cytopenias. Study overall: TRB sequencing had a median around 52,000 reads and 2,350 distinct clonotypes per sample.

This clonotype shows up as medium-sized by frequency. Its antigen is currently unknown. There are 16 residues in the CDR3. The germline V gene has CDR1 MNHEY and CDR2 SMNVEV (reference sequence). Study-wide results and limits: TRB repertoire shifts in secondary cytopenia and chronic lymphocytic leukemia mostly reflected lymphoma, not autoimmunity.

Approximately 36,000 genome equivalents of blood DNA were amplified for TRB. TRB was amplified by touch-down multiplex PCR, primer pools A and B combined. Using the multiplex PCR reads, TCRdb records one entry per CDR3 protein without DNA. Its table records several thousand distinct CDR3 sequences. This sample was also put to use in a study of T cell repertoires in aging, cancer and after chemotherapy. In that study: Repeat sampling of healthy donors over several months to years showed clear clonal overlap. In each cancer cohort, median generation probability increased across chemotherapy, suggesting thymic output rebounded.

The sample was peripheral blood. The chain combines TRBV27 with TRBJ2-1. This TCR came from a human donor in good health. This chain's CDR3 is CASSLGLGPSDNEQFF.